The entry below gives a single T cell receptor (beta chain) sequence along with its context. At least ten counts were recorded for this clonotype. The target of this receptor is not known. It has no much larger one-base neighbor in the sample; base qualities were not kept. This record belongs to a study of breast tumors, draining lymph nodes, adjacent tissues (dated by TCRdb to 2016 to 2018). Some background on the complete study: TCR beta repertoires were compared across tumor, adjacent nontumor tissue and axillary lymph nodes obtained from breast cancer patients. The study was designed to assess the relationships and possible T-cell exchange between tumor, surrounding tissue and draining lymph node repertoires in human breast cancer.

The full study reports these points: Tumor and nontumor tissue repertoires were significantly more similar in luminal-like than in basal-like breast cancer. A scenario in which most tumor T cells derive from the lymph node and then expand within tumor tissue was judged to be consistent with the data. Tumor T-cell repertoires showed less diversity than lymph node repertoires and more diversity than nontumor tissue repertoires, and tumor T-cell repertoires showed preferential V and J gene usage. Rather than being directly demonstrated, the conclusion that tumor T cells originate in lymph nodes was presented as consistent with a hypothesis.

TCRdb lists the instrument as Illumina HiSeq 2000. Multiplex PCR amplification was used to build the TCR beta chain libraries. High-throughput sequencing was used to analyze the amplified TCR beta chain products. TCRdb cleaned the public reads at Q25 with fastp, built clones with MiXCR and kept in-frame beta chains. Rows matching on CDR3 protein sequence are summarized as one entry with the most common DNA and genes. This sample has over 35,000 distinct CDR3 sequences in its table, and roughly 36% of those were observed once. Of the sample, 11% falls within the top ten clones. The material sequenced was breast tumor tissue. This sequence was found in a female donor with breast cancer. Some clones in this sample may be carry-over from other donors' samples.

The DNA reads as follows: TGCGCCAGCAGCTTGGCCGGGCTTACTAGACGCACAGATACGCAGTATTTT. Translation gives CASSLAGLTRRTDTQYF. Rearrangement joined TRBV5-1 to TRBJ2-3, and perhaps TRBD2 as D gene, on 5 matching bases. The CDR3 sequence holds 17 residues, the cysteine and phenylalanine included. CDR3 DNA only is kept here, 51 bases in frame from base 1. Based on the germline V gene, the CDR1 and CDR2 sequences are SGHRS and YFSETQ. V is pared back by 0 bases and J by 1 base, with 15 bases lying between the germline termini.